The 17 T cell receptor beta chains given below trace back to one sample, sequenced in a study of molecular identifiers for immune sequencing clone quantification. TCRdb re-derived calls from the PCR reads in MiXCR, one entry per CDR3 protein. The sample holds hundreds of thousands of distinct CDR3 sequences; roughly 27% are singletons and the top ten take about 0.84%. The source material was naive CD8+ T cells from blood, with Jurkat cell RNA spiked in. Subset here: FACS-sorted CD8+CD4-CCR7+CD45RA+ naive T cells. The receptors here all came from a human donor in good health. Some libraries in this study had Jurkat cell RNA spiked in.

Comments on this clonotype: One end of the junction fails to match germline, which may point to a read error. This sequence joins TRBV6-1 and TRBJ2-7, with D hard to call. The CDR3 covers 11 residues. Per the germline V gene, CDR1 is MNHNS and CDR2 is SASEGT. The CDR3 coding sequence is TGTGCCTGCAGTGACGGATACGAGCAGTACTTC. Protein sequence: CACSDGYEQYF.

The chain carries TRBV19 and TRBJ1-6; no clear D. Germline V gene sequence: CDR1 LNHDA, CDR2 SQIVND (reference sequence). This CDR3 is built from 14 residues. Trimming shortened V by 3 bases and J by 7 bases, and 10 bases separated the two germline ends. The CDR3 reads CASSIVVENSPLHF. DNA of the CDR3: TGTGCCAGTAGTATTGTTGTGGAAAATTCACCCCTCCACTTT.

Many counts were recorded for this clonotype. The chain is built from TRBV12-3 or TRBV12-4 and TRBJ1-1; possible D gene TRBD1, 5 bases. The CDR3 covers 14 residues. Trimming left V 7 bases short and J 3 bases short, with 15 bases between. For the CDR3, the DNA is TGTGCCAGCAAAAGTACAGGCGGCTACACTGAAGCTTTCTTT. Its protein is CASKSTGGYTEAFF.

Note on this clonotype: With a much larger clone just one base away, this may be a read error. The chain combines TRBV7-8 with TRBJ2-3; D is uncertain. CDR1 and CDR2 (germline): SGHVS, FQNEAQ. CDR3 length: 13 residues. CDR3 DNA: TGTGCCTGCAGCACCCGCCTAGCAGATACGCAGTATTTT. Translation: CACSTRLADTQYF.

Worth noting for this clonotype: This clone may be a read error of a much larger clone one base away. V is TRBV9 and J is TRBJ1-1; D is undetermined. Germline lookup yields CDR1 SGDLS and CDR2 YYNGEE. This CDR3 is 13 amino acids long. Trimming took off 3 bases at V and 7 bases at J, with 13 bases between the two ends. CDR3: CASSAPRTDEAFF. CDR3 nucleotides: TGTGCCAGCAGCGCTCCCAGGACGGATGAAGCTTTCTTT.

In its sample, this clonotype was seen a few times. The chain is built from TRBV27 and TRBJ1-2; no definite D call. The CDR3 sequence is 13 residues long. Germline values: CDR1 MNHEY, CDR2 SMNVEV (reference sequence). Trimming took 4 bases from V and 4 from J, leaving 10 bases between them. In DNA, the CDR3 is TGTGCCAGCAGTTCGGGATTACGCTATGGCTACACCTTC. Residues: CASSSGLRYGYTF.

The J gene is TRBJ1-4, the V gene TRBV18; D perhaps matches TRBD1 (6 bases). Trimming removed 2 bases from V and 6 bases from J, with 16 bases in between. Germline V CDR1 and CDR2: KGHSH, LQKENI. The CDR3 covers 16 residues. CDR3 amino acids: CASSPGERGHDEKLFF. In DNA form, the CDR3 reads TGTGCCAGCTCACCAGGCGAAAGGGGACACGATGAAAAACTGTTTTTT.

This clonotype occurred many times. This chain connects TRBV12-3 or TRBV12-4 to TRBJ2-4; perhaps TRBD2 as D (5 bases). The CDR3 length is 13 residues. Trimming stripped 3 bases from V and 8 bases from J, with 11 bases between. This chain's CDR3 is CASSLASRDIQYF. Written as DNA, the CDR3 is TGTGCCAGCAGTTTGGCTAGCCGGGACATTCAGTACTTC.

At least ten counts were recorded for this clonotype. This sequence joins TRBV7-2 and TRBJ2-5; D remains unclear. CDR1 SGHTA and CDR2 FQGNSA come from the germline V gene. V gave up 0 bases and J gave up 3 bases, with 8 bases separating them. CDR3 length: 14 residues. The chain's CDR3 is CASSLALQEETQYF. The CDR3 nucleotides are TGTGCCAGCAGCTTAGCGTTACAAGAAGAGACCCAGTACTTC.

This clonotype was counted a few times. This chain links TRBV11-2 with TRBJ1-2; D remains ambiguous. Germline V CDR1 and CDR2: SGHAT, FQNNGV. Trimming took off 0 bases at V and 0 bases at J, with 11 bases between the two ends. CDR3 length: 16 amino acids. CDR3 amino acids: CASSLDGPGANYGYTF. The CDR3, as DNA: TGTGCCAGCAGCTTAGATGGGCCAGGTGCTAACTATGGCTACACCTTC.

In its sample, this clonotype was seen a few times. The rearrangement links TRBV27 to TRBJ2-7, with 7 nucleotides matching TRBD2. J gave up 3 bases and V 5 bases, and 10 bases lay outside the gene matches. CDR3 size: 15 residues. CDR1 MNHEY and CDR2 SMNVEV come from the germline V gene (reference sequence). The CDR3 loop is CASSPTTSAYYEQYF. The CDR3 coding sequence is TGTGCCAGCAGTCCAACAACTAGCGCGTACTACGAGCAGTACTTC.

The V and J genes are TRBV19 and TRBJ1-5; tentatively, D is TRBD1 (6 bases). Per germline, CDR1 LNHDA and CDR2 SQIVND (reference sequence). V lost 2 bases and J lost 4, with 12 bases in between. CDR3 size: 15 residues. CDR3 loop: CASSIWGAQNQPQHF. CDR3 in DNA: TGTGCCAGTAGTATATGGGGGGCCCAAAATCAGCCCCAGCATTTT.

The J gene is TRBJ1-1, the V gene TRBV7-9; 10 bases match TRBD1. Germline V lookup: CDR1 SEHNR, CDR2 FQNEAQ (reference sequence). The V segment lost 3 bases and the J segment 11 bases; nucleotides outside the gene matches: 12. This CDR3 spans 15 amino acids. CDR3 sequence: CASSFPGTGVLGAFF. The CDR3 nucleotides are TGTGCCAGCAGCTTCCCCGGGACAGGGGTTTTAGGCGCTTTCTTT.

This clonotype occurred many times. V and J are TRBV5-1 and TRBJ2-7, with TRBD2 matching 11 bases. Germline CDR1 is SGHRS and CDR2 is YFSETQ. With 6 bases clipped from V and 3 bases from J, the junction kept 11 bases outside the gene matches. The CDR3 length is 16 residues. CDR3 sequence (DNA): TGCGCCAGCACTGGTGGACTAGCGGGCACGGACTACGAGCAGTACTTC. Its translation is CASTGGLAGTDYEQYF. Supplemented by reference TRBV5-1 and TRBJ2-7, the full variable domain reads KAGVTQTPRYLIKTRGQQVTLSCSPISGHRSVSWYQQTPGQGLQFLFEYFSETQRNKGNFPGRFSGRQFSNSRSEMNVSTLELGDSALYLCASTGGLAGTDYEQYFGPGTRLTVT.

This clonotype appeared a few times. The chain combines TRBV7-9 with TRBJ2-3; D might be TRBD2 (5 bases). The CDR3 length is 12 residues. V was pared by 5 bases and J by 6 bases, with 9 bases between. The germline V gene encodes CDR1 SEHNR and CDR2 FQNEAQ (reference sequence). The CDR3 nucleotides read TGTGCCAGCAGCCGGGATCAGGATACGCAGTATTTT. It is translated as CASSRDQDTQYF.

This clonotype appeared many times. The chain recombines TRBV7-8 with TRBJ2-2, with a possible D match to TRBD2 (7 bases). Germline V lookup: CDR1 SGHVS, CDR2 FQNEAQ. There are 17 residues in the CDR3. V was shortened by 5 bases and J by 4 bases, with 20 bases between the two germline ends. CDR3 DNA sequence: TGTGCCAGCAGCCCGATGAGGGGGGGGCTTAGCACCGGGGAGCTGTTTTTT. Translating it yields CASSPMRGGLSTGELFF.

Notes on this clonotype: Given a much more abundant clone one base away, this may be a read error. V usage is TRBV28 and J usage is TRBJ2-1, with 10 bases lining up with TRBD2. Germline V CDR1 and CDR2: MDHEN, SYDVKM. The CDR3 covers 14 residues. The V gene end was trimmed by 11 bases and the J gene end by 9 bases; junction bases not matched to a gene: 13. The CDR3 protein is CACGPGLASVEQFF. DNA of the CDR3: TGTGCCTGTGGCCCGGGACTAGCGTCAGTTGAGCAGTTCTTC.